This entry describes one T cell receptor (beta chain). The antigen remains undetermined. The entry originates in a study of T cells in Graves' hyperthyroidism and ophthalmopathy. Findings and limits, study-wide: Blood also showed most of the thyroid clonotypes that were expanded above 0.001.

Trimming at V came to 7 bases and at J to 5 bases, leaving 6 bases not matched to a gene. The CDR3 loop spans 15 amino acids. Germline values: CDR1 SGHDN, CDR2 FVKESK. The TCR beta CDR3 regions underwent amplification using RNA transcripts as the source. The TCR CDR3 was amplified in a first-round RT-PCR using the HTBI primer set. TCRdb re-called the multiplex PCR reads with MiXCR, one entry per CDR3 protein. Counted here are roughly 330,000 distinct CDR3 sequences, approximately 16% occurring once; the ten biggest clones make up around 33%. Over 18 months, lack of ophthalmopathy progression marked Graves' hyperthyroidism as stable. With a duration under 2 months, the hyperthyroidism was newly diagnosed in patients aged 18 to 65. Used for diagnoses were clinical symptoms, serum thyroxine and TRAb, thyroid ultrasound and orbital computed tomography.

Material: blood. The rearrangement links TRBV14 to TRBJ2-1; TRBD2 aligns across 12 bases. The TCR originated in a man between 25 and 39 years old with Graves' hyperthyroidism. This CDR3 reads CASNKLAGGDNEQFF. Written as DNA, the CDR3 is TGTGCCAGCAACAAACTAGCGGGGGGTGACAATGAGCAGTTCTTC.